Each of the 20 T cell receptor beta chains below was sequenced from the same sample in a study of T cells in women clearing cervical HPV infection. The repertoire was sequenced with immunoSEQ multiplex PCR; TCRdb's copy has only in-frame clones and lacks some. There are under 20,000 clones in the sample, with roughly 10% held by the top ten. Sequencing used blood buffy coat. All receptors derive from a woman aged 18 to 75 with a cervical HPV16 infection that either progressed to CIN3+ or cleared (not recorded which).

For this clone: The missing CDR3 end, 3 residues past where the read stops, is filled in from the germline J gene. This chain joins TRBV28 and TRBJ1-2; 8 nucleotides match TRBD1. Trimming took 2 bases from V and 4 from J; bases not matched to a gene: 0. Germline V gives CDR1 MDHEN, CDR2 SYDVKM. The CDR3 loop spans 13 amino acids. CDR3 residues: CASSLGQGYGYTF. The sequenced CDR3 bases are TGTGCCAGCAGTTTAGGACAGGGCTATGGC.

As concerns this clone: The read ends 3 residues shy of where the CDR3 ends; the end is completed using the germline J gene. V gene TRBV20-1 combines with J gene TRBJ2-3; 11 bases map to TRBD2. This CDR3 has 15 amino acids. Germline assignment: CDR1 DFQATT and CDR2 SNEGSKA (reference sequence). Trimming cost V 5 bases and J 2 bases; bases outside gene matches: 6. The covered CDR3 bases are TGCAGTGCTTTTCTAGCGGGGGGAACCACAGATACG. This encodes CSAFLAGGTTDT. The whole CDR3 is CSAFLAGGTTDTQYF.

Comments on this clone: The read stops 3 residues short of the end of the CDR3; the missing end is completed from the germline J gene. The chain carries TRBV19 and TRBJ2-2, with 8 bases lining up with TRBD2. The germline V gene has CDR1 LNHDA and CDR2 SQIVND (reference sequence). Trimming cost V 0 bases and J 2 bases; bases outside gene matches: 5. The CDR3 totals 17 residues. CDR3 in amino acids: CASSIDGLAGNTGELFF. CDR3 DNA (partial): TGTGCCAGTAGTATAGATGGCCTAGCGGGTAACACCGGGGAG.

A remark on this clone: The CDR3 end falls 3 residues outside the read, so it is completed with the germline J gene. V is TRBV20-1 and J is TRBJ2-2; no clear D gene. Germline CDR1 DFQATT, CDR2 SNEGSKA (reference sequence). V was clipped by 1 base and J by 1 base, with 13 bases between them. This CDR3 contains 16 residues. The CDR3 bases that were read are TGCAGTGCTAGAGGCCCCTTCCGCGGGAACACCGGGGAG. Encoded protein: CSARGPFRGNTGE. Given in full, the CDR3 is CSARGPFRGNTGELFF.

Turning to this clone: The sequenced fragment ends 3 residues before the CDR3 boundary, so the rest is inferred from the germline J gene. This chain uses TRBV5-1 with TRBJ1-6; D perhaps matches TRBD1 (5 bases). V lost 5 bases to trimming and J lost 7 bases, with 7 bases between them. The CDR3 length is 12 residues. From germline, CDR1 is SGHRS and CDR2 YFSETQ. Partial CDR3 DNA: TGCGCCAGCAGGGGGGGGAATTCACCC. Amino acid sequence: CASRGGNSP. The CDR3 reads in full as CASRGGNSPLHF.

Comments on this clone: The read gets to within 3 residues of the CDR3 end, and the germline J gene fills in the rest. The chain couples TRBV28 to TRBJ1-5; D possibly corresponds to TRBD1 (5 bases). The germline V gene encodes CDR1 MDHEN and CDR2 SYDVKM. V lost 2 bases to trimming and J lost 7 bases, with 12 bases between them. This CDR3 region has 14 residues. Incomplete CDR3 DNA: TGTGCCAGCAGTTTAGGTAGGGGCGGCCAGCCC. Translation: CASSLGRGGQP. The CDR3, in full, reads CASSLGRGGQPQHF. Supplemented by reference TRBV28 and TRBJ1-5, the full variable domain reads DVKVTQSSRYLVKRTGEKVFLECVQDMDHENMFWYRQDPGLGLRLIYFSYDVKMKEKGDIPEGYSVSREKKERFSLILESASTNQTSMYLCASSLGRGGQPQHFGDGTRLSIL.

With regard to this clone: The read terminates 3 residues ahead of where the CDR3 ends, so the germline J gene completes it. V and J are TRBV2 and TRBJ2-7, with 11 bases fitting TRBD1. Germline V gives CDR1 SNHLY, CDR2 FYNNEI. J lost 4 bases, V lost 7 bases, and 3 bases had no gene match. The CDR3 is 13 residues long. CDR3 loop: CASTRDRGYEQYF. Partial CDR3 DNA: TGTGCCAGCACCCGGGACAGGGGGTACGAG. Complete variable domain (other parts from reference TRBV2 and TRBJ2-7): EPEVTQTPSHQVTQMGQEVILRCVPISNHLYFYWYRQILGQKVEFLVSFYNNEISEKSEIFDDQFSVERPDGSNFTLKIRSTKLEDSAMYFCASTRDRGYEQYFGPGTRLTVT.

With respect to this clone: Read sequence stops 3 residues before the CDR3 end, and the germline J gene provides the missing end. This rearrangement joins TRBV5-1 to TRBJ2-7, with TRBD1 identical over 9 bases. This CDR3 contains 16 residues. CDR1 SGHRS and CDR2 YFSETQ come from the germline V gene. Trimming at V came to 4 bases and at J to 1 base, leaving 9 bases not matched to a gene. The covered CDR3 bases are TGCGCCAGCAGCCAGAGAATTGACAGGGGGTCCTACGAG. This sequence encodes CASSQRIDRGSYE. The entire CDR3 protein reads CASSQRIDRGSYEQYF.

Comments on this clone: Its ends do not fully match the called genes, so a read error is possible. The read comes to an end 3 residues before the CDR3 does, leaving the germline J gene to fill in the end. This chain uses TRBV7-9 with TRBJ1-2; unclear D gene. The CDR3 runs to 12 residues. Per germline, CDR1 SEHNR and CDR2 FQNEAQ (reference sequence). The CDR3 DNA, read in part, is TGTTCCAGCAGCTTCAGTCGGGTTGGC. This sequence encodes CSSSFSRVG. The CDR3 in full is CSSSFSRVGYTF.

On this clone: The CDR3 end lies 3 residues beyond the end of the read and is filled in from the germline J gene. V and J are TRBV2 and TRBJ1-5; D perhaps matches TRBD1 (6 bases). The germline CDR1 and CDR2 sequences are SNHLY and FYNNEI. V lost 8 bases and J lost 1, with 18 bases in between. The CDR3 sequence is 16 residues long. CDR3 protein: CASSQGGGRSNQPQHF. The sequenced CDR3 bases are TGTGCCAGCTCTCAAGGAGGGGGAAGGAGCAATCAGCCC. Full variable domain (missing parts from reference TRBV2 and TRBJ1-5): EPEVTQTPSHQVTQMGQEVILRCVPISNHLYFYWYRQILGQKVEFLVSFYNNEISEKSEIFDDQFSVERPDGSNFTLKIRSTKLEDSAMYFCASSQGGGRSNQPQHFGDGTRLSIL.

The CDR3 DNA, read in part, is TGCAGCGTCCGGACAGATCCGAACACTGAA. Its protein is CSVRTDPNTE. The complete CDR3 sequence is CSVRTDPNTEAFF. This rearrangement joins TRBV29-1 to TRBJ1-1; maybe TRBD1 (6 bases). The read finishes 3 residues shy of the CDR3 end, and the germline J gene is used to complete it. The CDR3 sequence is 13 residues long. V lost 6 bases, J lost 1 base, and 12 bases lay in between. The germline V gene encodes CDR1 SQVTM and CDR2 ANQGSEA. Together with reference TRBV29-1 and TRBJ1-1, the CDR3 gives the full variable domain: SAVISQKPSRDICQRGTSLTIQCQVDSQVTMMFWYRQQPGQSLTLIATANQGSEATYESGFVIDKFPISRPNLTFSTLTVSNMSPEDSSIYLCSVRTDPNTEAFFGQGTRLTVV.

With respect to this clone: The CDR3 end lies 3 residues beyond the end of the read and is filled in from the germline J gene. V is TRBV20-1 and J is TRBJ1-5; TRBD1 matches at 9 bases. CDR3 length equals 14 residues. V shed 6 bases, J shed 2 bases, and the junction held 5 bases outside the gene matches. Germline loops: CDR1 DFQATT, CDR2 SNEGSKA (reference sequence). Partial CDR3 DNA: TGCAGTGCCGGACAGGGGCTGGGCAATCAGCCC. Protein sequence: CSAGQGLGNQP. The entire CDR3 sequence reads CSAGQGLGNQPQHF.

For this clone: The sequenced fragment ends 3 residues before the CDR3 boundary, so the rest is inferred from the germline J gene. The chain employs TRBV20-1 and TRBJ1-1; tentative D call: TRBD1 (5 bases). The CDR3 is 14 residues long. V lost 3 bases and J 4 bases, leaving 15 bases between the germline ends. Germline V CDR1 and CDR2: DFQATT, SNEGSKA (reference sequence). This CDR3 reads CSARNRLRTTEAFF. Partial CDR3 DNA: TGCAGTGCTAGGAACAGGCTACGAACCACTGAA.

On this clone: The missing CDR3 end, 3 residues past where the read stops, is filled in from the germline J gene. The chain links TRBV20-1 to TRBJ2-3; D gene unclear. V shed 7 bases and J shed 1 base, with 12 bases lying between them. The length of the CDR3 is 13 residues. Germline V gives CDR1 DFQATT, CDR2 SNEGSKA (reference sequence). CDR3 sequence reads: CSVETAGTDTQYF. The part of the CDR3 DNA that was read is TGCAGTGTCGAGACTGCGGGCACAGATACG.

Judged by frequency, this clone is medium-sized. With the read ending 3 residues before the CDR3 end, the germline J gene is used to fill in that end. V and J are TRBV18 and TRBJ1-2; 10 bases match TRBD1. Per the germline V gene, CDR1 is KGHSH and CDR2 is LQKENI. After removal of 0 bases from V and 7 bases from J, the junction contained 5 bases not matched to a gene. CDR3 length equals 15 residues. The CDR3 DNA, read in part, is TGTGCCAGCTCACCACCGGGACAGGGGCTCAGTGGC. Translation: CASSPPGQGLSG. The CDR3, in full, reads CASSPPGQGLSGYTF.

As for this clone: Read coverage stops 3 residues before the CDR3 terminus; the germline J gene supplies the remainder. The J gene is TRBJ2-7, the V gene TRBV2, with 7 positions matching TRBD1. J lost 2 bases, V lost 6 bases, and 7 bases had no gene match. This CDR3 comprises 14 residues. Germline loops: CDR1 SNHLY, CDR2 FYNNEI. The CDR3 reads CASRKGTVPYEQYF. The CDR3 bases that were read are TGTGCCAGCAGGAAAGGGACAGTCCCCTACGAG. Together with reference TRBV2 and TRBJ2-7, the CDR3 gives the full variable domain: EPEVTQTPSHQVTQMGQEVILRCVPISNHLYFYWYRQILGQKVEFLVSFYNNEISEKSEIFDDQFSVERPDGSNFTLKIRSTKLEDSAMYFCASRKGTVPYEQYFGPGTRLTVT.

On this clone: The read ends 3 residues early relative to the CDR3; the germline J gene fills the gap. This chain connects TRBV7-8 to TRBJ2-7; possible D gene TRBD1, 6 bases. Germline assignment: CDR1 SGHVS and CDR2 FQNEAQ. Trimming stripped 3 bases from V and 5 bases from J, with 23 bases between. This CDR3 region has 17 residues. The CDR3 is CASSFSPQGLMAHEQYF. CDR3 bases read: TGTGCCAGCAGCTTCTCCCCCCAGGGGCTTATGGCCCACGAG.

With regard to this clone: The sequenced fragment ends 3 residues before the CDR3 boundary, so the rest is inferred from the germline J gene. The chain links TRBV2 to TRBJ1-2; 7 bases align to TRBD1. Per germline, CDR1 SNHLY and CDR2 FYNNEI. The CDR3 length is 12 residues. CDR3 bases read: TGTGCCAGCAGTGGGCAGGGGGAGGGC. It specifies CASSGQGEG. The whole CDR3 protein is CASSGQGEGYTF.

On this clone: The read is 3 residues too short to cover the CDR3 end, so that end is filled in from the germline J gene. This chain joins TRBV7-6 and TRBJ2-7, with TRBD1 matching 9 bases. From germline, CDR1 is SGHVS and CDR2 FNYEAQ. V shed 2 bases, J shed 3 bases, and the junction held 2 bases outside the gene matches. This CDR3 has 14 residues. The DNA read from the CDR3 is TGTGCCAGCAGCTTAAGACAGGGGGACTACGAG. This translates into CASSLRQGDYE. The whole CDR3 protein is CASSLRQGDYEQYF.

On this clone: The read ends 3 residues early relative to the CDR3; the germline J gene fills the gap. The chain is built from TRBV20-1 and TRBJ1-1; 7 positions agree with TRBD1. The CDR3 contains 14 residues. V lost 6 bases and J lost 1; bases outside the gene matches: 8. Germline-derived CDR1 and CDR2 are DFQATT and SNEGSKA (reference sequence). The sequenced CDR3 bases are TGCAGTGCCGTGCTGACAGGGTCGAACACTGAA. Encoded protein: CSAVLTGSNTE. The entire CDR3 sequence reads CSAVLTGSNTEAFF.